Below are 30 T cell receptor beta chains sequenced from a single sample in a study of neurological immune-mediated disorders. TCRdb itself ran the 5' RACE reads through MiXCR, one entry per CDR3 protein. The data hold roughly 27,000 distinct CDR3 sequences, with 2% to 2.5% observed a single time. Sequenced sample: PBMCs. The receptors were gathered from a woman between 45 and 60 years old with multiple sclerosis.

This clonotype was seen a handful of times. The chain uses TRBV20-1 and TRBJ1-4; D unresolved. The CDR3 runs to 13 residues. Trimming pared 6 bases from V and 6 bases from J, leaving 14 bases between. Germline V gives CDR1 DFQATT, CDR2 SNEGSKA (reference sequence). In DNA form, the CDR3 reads TGCAGTGCCCCGCTGGGGAGGGATGAAAAACTGTTTTTT. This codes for CSAPLGRDEKLFF.

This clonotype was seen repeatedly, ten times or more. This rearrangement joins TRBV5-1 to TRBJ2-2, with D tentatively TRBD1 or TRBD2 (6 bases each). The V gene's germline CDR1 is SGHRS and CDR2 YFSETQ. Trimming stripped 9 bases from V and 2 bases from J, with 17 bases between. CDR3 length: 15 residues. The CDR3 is CAITMGGANTGELFF. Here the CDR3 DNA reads TGCGCCATTACCATGGGGGGCGCCAACACCGGGGAGCTGTTTTTT. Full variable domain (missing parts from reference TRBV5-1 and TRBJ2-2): KAGVTQTPRYLIKTRGQQVTLSCSPISGHRSVSWYQQTPGQGLQFLFEYFSETQRNKGNFPGRFSGRQFSNSRSEMNVSTLELGDSALYLCAITMGGANTGELFFGEGSRLTVL.

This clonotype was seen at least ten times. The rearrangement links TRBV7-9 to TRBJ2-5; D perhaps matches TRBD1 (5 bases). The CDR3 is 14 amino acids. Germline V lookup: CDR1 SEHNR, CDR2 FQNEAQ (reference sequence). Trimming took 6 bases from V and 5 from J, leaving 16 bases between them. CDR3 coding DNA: TGTGCCAGCAGTCATACAGGCAGTGGGGAGACCCAGTACTTC. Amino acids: CASSHTGSGETQYF.

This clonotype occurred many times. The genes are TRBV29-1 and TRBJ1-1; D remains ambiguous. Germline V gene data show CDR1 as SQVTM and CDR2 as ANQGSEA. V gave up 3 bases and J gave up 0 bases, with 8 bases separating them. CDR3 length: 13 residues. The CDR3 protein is CSVESRMNTEAFF. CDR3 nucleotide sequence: TGCAGCGTTGAGAGCCGGATGAACACTGAAGCTTTCTTT.

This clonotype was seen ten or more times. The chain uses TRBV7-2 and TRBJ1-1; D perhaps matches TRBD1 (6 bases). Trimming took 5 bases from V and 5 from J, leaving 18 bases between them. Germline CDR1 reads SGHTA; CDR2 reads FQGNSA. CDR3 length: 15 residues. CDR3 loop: CASSPQGTLGTEAFF. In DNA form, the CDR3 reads TGTGCCAGCAGCCCCCAGGGGACCCTGGGTACTGAAGCTTTCTTT.

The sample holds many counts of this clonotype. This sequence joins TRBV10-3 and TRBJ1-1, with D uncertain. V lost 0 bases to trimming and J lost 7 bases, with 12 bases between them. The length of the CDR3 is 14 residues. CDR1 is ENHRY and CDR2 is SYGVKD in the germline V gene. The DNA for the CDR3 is TGTGCCATCAGTGAGTCGGGAGAGAAAGGTGAAGCTTTCTTT. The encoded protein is CAISESGEKGEAFF.

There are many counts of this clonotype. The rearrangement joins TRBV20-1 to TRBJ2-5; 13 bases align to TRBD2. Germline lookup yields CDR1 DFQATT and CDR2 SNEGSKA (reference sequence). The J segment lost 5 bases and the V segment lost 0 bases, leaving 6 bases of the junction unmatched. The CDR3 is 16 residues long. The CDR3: CSARDPLAGGLETQYF. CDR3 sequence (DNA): TGCAGTGCTAGAGATCCACTAGCGGGGGGGCTTGAGACCCAGTACTTC.

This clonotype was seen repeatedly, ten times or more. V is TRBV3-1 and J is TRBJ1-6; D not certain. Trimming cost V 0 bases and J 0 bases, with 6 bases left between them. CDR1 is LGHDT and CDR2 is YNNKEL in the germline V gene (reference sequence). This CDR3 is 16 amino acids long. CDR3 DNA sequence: TGTGCCAGCAGCCAAGATAAGAGCTCCTATAATTCACCCCTCCACTTT. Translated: CASSQDKSSYNSPLHF.

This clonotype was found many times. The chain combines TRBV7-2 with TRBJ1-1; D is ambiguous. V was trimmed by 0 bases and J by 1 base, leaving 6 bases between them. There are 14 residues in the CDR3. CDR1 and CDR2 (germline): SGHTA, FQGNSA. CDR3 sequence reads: CASSLASGNTEAFF. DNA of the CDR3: TGTGCCAGCAGCTTAGCCAGCGGGAACACTGAAGCTTTCTTT. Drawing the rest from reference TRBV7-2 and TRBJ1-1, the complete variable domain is GAGVSQSPSNKVTEKGKDVELRCDPISGHTALYWYRQSLGQGLEFLIYFQGNSAPDKSGLPSDRFSAERTGGSVSTLTIQRTQQEDSAVYLCASSLASGNTEAFFGQGTRLTVV.

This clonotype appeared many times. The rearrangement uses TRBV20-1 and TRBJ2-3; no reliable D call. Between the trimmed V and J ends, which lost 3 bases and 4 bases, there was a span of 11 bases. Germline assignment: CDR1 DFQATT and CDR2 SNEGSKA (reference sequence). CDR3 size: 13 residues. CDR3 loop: CSASPTTADTQYF. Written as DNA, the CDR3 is TGCAGTGCTAGCCCAACTACGGCAGATACGCAGTATTTT.

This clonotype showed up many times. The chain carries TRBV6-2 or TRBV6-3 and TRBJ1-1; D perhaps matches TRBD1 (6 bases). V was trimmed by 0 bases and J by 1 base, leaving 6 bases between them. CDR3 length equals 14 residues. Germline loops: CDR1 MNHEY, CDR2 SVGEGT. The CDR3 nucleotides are TGTGCCAGCAGTTACTCAGGGGGGAACACTGAAGCTTTCTTT. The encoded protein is CASSYSGGNTEAFF.

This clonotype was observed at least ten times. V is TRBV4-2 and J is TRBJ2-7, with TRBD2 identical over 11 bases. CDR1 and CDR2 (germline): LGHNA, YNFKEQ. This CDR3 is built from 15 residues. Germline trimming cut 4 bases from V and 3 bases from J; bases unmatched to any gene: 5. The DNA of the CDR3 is TGTGCCAGCAGCCCCCGACTAGCGGGGAGCTACGAGCAGTACTTC. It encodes CASSPRLAGSYEQYF.

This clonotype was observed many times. CDR3 protein: CSVERSGTRYEQYF. CDR3 in DNA: TGCAGCGTTGAAAGGAGCGGTACGCGCTACGAGCAGTACTTC. V is TRBV29-1 and J is TRBJ2-7, with TRBD2 as a possible D gene (5 bases). Germline lookup yields CDR1 SQVTM and CDR2 ANQGSEA. The CDR3 totals 14 residues. Trimming removed 2 bases from V and 3 bases from J, with 14 bases in between.

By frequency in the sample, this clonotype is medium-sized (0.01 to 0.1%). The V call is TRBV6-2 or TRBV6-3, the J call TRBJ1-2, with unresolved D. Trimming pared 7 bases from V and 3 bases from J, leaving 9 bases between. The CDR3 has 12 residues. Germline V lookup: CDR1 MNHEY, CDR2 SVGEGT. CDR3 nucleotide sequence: TGTGCCAGCACGGGGAATGACTATGGCTACACCTTC. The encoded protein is CASTGNDYGYTF.

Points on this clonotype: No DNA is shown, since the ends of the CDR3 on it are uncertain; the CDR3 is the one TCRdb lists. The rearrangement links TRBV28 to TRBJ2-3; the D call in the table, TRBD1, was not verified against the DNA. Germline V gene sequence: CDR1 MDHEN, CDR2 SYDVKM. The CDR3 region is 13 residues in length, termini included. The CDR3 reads CASSTSGADTQYF.

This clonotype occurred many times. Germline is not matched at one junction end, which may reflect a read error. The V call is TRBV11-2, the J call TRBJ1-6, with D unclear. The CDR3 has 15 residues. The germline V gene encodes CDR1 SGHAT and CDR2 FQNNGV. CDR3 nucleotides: TGTGCCAGCAGCCCCCACGGGGTATCTGGTTCACCCCTCAACTTT. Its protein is CASSPHGVSGSPLNF.

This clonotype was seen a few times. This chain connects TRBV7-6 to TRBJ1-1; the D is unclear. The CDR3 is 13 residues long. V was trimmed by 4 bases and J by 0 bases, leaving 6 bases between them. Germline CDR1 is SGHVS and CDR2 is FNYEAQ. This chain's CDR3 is CASSSIVNTEAFF. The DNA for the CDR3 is TGTGCCAGCAGCTCGATAGTGAACACTGAAGCTTTCTTT.

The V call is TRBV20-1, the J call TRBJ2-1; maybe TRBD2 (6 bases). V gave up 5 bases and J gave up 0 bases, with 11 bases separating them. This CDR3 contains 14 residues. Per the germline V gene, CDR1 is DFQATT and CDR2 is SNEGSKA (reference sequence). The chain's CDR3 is CSAQGLGSYNEQFF. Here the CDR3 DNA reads TGCAGTGCTCAGGGACTCGGCTCCTACAATGAGCAGTTCTTC.

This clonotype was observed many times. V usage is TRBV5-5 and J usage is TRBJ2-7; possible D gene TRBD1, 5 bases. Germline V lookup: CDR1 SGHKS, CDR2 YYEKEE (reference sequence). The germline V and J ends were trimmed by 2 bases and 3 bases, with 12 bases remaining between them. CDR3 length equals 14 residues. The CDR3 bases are TGTGCCAGCAGCTTAGACAGCTTTTACTACGAGCAGTACTTC. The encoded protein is CASSLDSFYYEQYF.

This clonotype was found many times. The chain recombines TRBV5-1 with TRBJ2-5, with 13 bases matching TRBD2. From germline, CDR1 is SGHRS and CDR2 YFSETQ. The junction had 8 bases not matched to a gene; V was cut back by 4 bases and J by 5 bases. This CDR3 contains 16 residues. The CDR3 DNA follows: TGCGCCAGCAGCCGGACTAGCGGGAGATTGGGGGAGACCCAGTACTTC. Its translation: CASSRTSGRLGETQYF.

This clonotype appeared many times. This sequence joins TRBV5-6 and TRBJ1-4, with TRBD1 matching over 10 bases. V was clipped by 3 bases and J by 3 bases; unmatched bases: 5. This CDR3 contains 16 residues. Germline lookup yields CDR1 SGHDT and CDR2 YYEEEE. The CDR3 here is CASSSPGQGPNEKLFF. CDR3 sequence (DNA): TGTGCCAGCAGCTCGCCGGGACAGGGGCCTAATGAAAAACTGTTTTTT.

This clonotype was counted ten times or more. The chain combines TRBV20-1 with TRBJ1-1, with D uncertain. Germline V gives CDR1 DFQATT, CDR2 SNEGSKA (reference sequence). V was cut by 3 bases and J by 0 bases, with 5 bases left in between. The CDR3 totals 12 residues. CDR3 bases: TGCAGTGCTAGTGACCTGAACACTGAAGCTTTCTTT. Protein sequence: CSASDLNTEAFF.

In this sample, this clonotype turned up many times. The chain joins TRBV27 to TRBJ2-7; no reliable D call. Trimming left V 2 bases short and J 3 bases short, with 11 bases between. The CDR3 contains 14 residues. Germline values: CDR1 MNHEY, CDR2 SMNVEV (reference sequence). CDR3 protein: CASSLVGPGYEQYF. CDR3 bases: TGTGCCAGCAGTTTAGTCGGACCCGGCTACGAGCAGTACTTC.

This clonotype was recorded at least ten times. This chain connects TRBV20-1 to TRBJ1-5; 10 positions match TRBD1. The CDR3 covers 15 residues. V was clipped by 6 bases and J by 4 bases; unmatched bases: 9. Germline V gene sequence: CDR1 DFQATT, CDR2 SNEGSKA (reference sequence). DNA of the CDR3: TGCAGTGCAACGGGACAGGGGTTAGCAAATCAGCCCCAGCATTTT. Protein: CSATGQGLANQPQHF.

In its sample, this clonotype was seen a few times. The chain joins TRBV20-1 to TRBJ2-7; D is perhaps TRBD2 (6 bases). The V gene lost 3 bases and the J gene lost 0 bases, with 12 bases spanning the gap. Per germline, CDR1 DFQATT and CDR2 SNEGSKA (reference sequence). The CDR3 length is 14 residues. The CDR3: CSASIAVSSYEQYF. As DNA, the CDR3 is TGCAGTGCTAGCATAGCGGTGAGCTCCTACGAGCAGTACTTC.

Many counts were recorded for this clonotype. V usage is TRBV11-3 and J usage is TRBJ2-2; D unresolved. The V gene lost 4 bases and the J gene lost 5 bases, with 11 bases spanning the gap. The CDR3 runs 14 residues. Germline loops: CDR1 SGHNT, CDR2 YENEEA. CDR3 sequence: CASSSLFRTGELFF. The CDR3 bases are TGTGCCAGCAGCTCCCTATTCCGAACCGGGGAGCTGTTTTTT.

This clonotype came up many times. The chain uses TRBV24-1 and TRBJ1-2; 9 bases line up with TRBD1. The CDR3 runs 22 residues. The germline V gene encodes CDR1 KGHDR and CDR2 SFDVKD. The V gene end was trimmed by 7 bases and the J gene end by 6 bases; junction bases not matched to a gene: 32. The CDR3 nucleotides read TGTGCCACCAGCCGCGCGGGGGACAGGGTAATTGGTCTCCGTCCGGCTGGTCATGGCTACACCTTC. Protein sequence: CATSRAGDRVIGLRPAGHGYTF.

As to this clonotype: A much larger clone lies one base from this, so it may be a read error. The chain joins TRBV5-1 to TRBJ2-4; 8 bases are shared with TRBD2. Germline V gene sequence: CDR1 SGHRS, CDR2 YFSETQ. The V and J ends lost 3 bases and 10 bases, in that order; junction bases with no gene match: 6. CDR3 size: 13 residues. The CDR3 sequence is CASSSFSGKIQYF. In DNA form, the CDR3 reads TGCGCCAGCAGCTCGTTTAGCGGGAAAATTCAGTACTTC.

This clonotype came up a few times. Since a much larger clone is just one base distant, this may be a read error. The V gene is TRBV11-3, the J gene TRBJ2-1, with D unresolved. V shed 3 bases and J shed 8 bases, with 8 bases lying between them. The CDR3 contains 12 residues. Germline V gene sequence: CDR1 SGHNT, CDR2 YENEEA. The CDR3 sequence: CASSFNRDEQFF. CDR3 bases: TGTGCCAGCAGCTTTAACCGCGATGAGCAGTTCTTC. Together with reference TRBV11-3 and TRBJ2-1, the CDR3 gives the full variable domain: EAGVVQSPRYKIIEKKQPVAFWCNPISGHNTLYWYLQNLGQGPELLIRYENEEAVDDSQLPKDRFSAERLKGVDSTLKIQPAELGDSAVYLCASSFNRDEQFFGPGTRLTVL.

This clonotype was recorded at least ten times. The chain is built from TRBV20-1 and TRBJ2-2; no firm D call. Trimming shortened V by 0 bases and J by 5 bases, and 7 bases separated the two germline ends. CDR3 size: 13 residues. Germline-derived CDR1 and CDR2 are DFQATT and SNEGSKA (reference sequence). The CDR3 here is CSARDLRTGELFF. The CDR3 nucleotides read TGCAGTGCTAGAGATCTCCGGACCGGGGAGCTGTTTTTT.